This T cell receptor beta chain was identified in a study of spatial heterogeneity in lung cancer. Study results and limitations: Counts of expanded alpha and beta TCRs within tumors tracked the tumor nonsynonymous mutation count.

Time point reported: sample taken at primary tumor resection. The sample holds many counts of this clonotype. The antigen is not known. MiXCR was run by TCRdb on the 5' RACE reads, yielding one entry per CDR3 protein. This sample carries about 27,000 distinct CDR3 sequences, under 8.5% of them seen once, and the ten largest clones take roughly 22%. The receptor was derived from a male donor with early-stage non-small cell lung cancer. The sequencing here drew on lung tumor tissue, taken at surgery.

CDR3 DNA: TGCAGTGCTAGAGGGAGCAGGGGGGTCGCAGATACGCAGTATTTT. This translates into CSARGSRGVADTQYF. The J gene is TRBJ2-3, the V gene TRBV20-1, with D perhaps TRBD1 (7 bases). The CDR3 sequence is 15 residues long. Trimming left V 1 base short and J 4 bases short, with 15 bases between. Germline V gives CDR1 DFQATT, CDR2 SNEGSKA (reference sequence).